This T cell receptor beta chain was identified during a study of OX40 agonist ivuxolimab in advanced cancers. Study information: Patients got intravenous ivuxolimab at 0.01 to 10 mg/kg every 2 weeks. It was permissible to have had prior anti-PD-1, anti-PD-L1 or anti-CTLA-4 therapy, and approximately 41% had some. Regarding the study as a whole: Dose levels from 0.1 to 3.0 mg/kg saw CD4+ and CD8+ blood T cells expand clonally by week 6.

Autoimmune disease history or systemic immunosuppression led to patients being barred. Regarding this clone: No antigen is known for it.

Germline V gene sequence: CDR1 LNHDA, CDR2 SQIVND (reference sequence). The CDR3 spans 14 residues. The V gene lost 7 bases and the J gene lost 6 bases, with 16 bases spanning the gap. Clones were sequenced by immunoSEQ multiplex PCR, and TCRdb holds only the in-frame ones, with some missing. Of about 53,000 clones in the sample, 80% to 90% were seen once. The chain has TRBV19 and TRBJ1-5, with a weak D call TRBD1 (5 bases). The sequences come from CD4+ or CD8+ T cells sorted from blood, collected in a trial of the OX40 agonist ivuxolimab. This clonotype was obtained from an adult with an advanced solid tumor such as melanoma, head and neck, liver or kidney cancer. The DNA of the CDR3 is TGTGCCAGTACCCCCAGGGATAAGCCTCAGCCCCAGCATTTT. Translation: CASTPRDKPQPQHF.